The sequence of this T cell receptor beta chain was determined in a study of T cell clones after liver transplantation. Study-wide background: Post-transplant blood was tracked for graft-donor-reactive T cell clones identified in a pre-transplant mixed lymphocyte reaction. Timepoints were pre-transplant, pre-withdrawal, and after withdrawal was completed or failed.

Produced via immunoSEQ multiplex PCR; TCRdb's table is partial and in-frame only. The table lists 45,000 to 60,000 clones, 80% to 90% of them singletons, with approximately 15% in the top ten. CDR1 and CDR2 (germline): MNHEY, SMNVEV (reference sequence). This CDR3 has 13 residues. Trimming removed 6 bases from V and 2 bases from J, with 11 bases in between. This clone was found once. Its antigen is still unknown. Study observations and caveats: Low donor cell numbers restricted donor-reactive repertoire measurement in a couple of subjects.

The clonotype originates from a human patient who received a liver transplant. Some of the T cells may derive from the graft donor. This chain connects TRBV27 to TRBJ2-7; TRBD2 might be the D (6 bases). The starting material was CD8+ T cells from blood, obtained 12 months after liver transplant. The CDR3 loop is CASRGLGPYEQYF. DNA for the CDR3: TGTGCCAGCAGGGGACTCGGACCCTACGAGCAGTACTTC.